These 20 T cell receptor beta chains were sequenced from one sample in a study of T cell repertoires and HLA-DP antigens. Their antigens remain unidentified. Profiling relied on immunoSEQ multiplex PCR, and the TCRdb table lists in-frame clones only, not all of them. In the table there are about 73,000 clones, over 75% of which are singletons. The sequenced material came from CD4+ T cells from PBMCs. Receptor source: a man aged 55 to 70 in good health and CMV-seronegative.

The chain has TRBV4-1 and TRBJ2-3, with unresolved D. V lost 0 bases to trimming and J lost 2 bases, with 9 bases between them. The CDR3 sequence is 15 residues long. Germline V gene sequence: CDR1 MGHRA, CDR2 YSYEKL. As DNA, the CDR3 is TGCGCCAGCAGCCAAGAGATTGTATTCACAGATACGCAGTATTTT. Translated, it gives CASSQEIVFTDTQYF.

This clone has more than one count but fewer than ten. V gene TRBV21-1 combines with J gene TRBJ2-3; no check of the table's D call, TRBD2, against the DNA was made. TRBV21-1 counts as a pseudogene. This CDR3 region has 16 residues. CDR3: CASSQSNRRGTDTQYF. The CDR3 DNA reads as TGTGCCAGCAGTCAAAGCAATCGGCGGGGCACAGATACGCAGTATTTT.

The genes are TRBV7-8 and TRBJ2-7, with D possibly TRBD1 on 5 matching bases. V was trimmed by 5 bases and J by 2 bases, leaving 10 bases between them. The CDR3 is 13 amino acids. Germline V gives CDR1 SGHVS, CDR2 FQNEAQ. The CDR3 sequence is CASSVDRPYEQYF. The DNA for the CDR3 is TGTGCCAGCAGCGTAGACAGACCCTACGAGCAGTACTTC. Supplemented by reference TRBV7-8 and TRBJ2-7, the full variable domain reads GAGVSQSPRYKVAKRGQDVALRCDPISGHVSLFWYQQALGQGPEFLTYFQNEAQLDKSGLPSDRFFAERPEGSVSTLKIQRTQQEDSAVYLCASSVDRPYEQYFGPGTRLTVT.

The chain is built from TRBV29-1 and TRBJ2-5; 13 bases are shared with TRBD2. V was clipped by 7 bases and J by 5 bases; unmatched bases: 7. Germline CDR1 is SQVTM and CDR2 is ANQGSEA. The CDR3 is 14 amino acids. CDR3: CSAVTSGGAETQYF. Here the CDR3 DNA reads TGCAGCGCCGTCACTAGCGGGGGGGCGGAGACCCAGTACTTC.

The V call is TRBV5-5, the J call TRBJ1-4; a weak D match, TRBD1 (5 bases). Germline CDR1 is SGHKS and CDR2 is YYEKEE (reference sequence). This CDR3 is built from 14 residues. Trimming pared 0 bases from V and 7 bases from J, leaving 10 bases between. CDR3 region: CASSLDRGGEKLFF. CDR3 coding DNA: TGTGCCAGCAGCTTGGATCGGGGCGGTGAAAAACTGTTTTTT.

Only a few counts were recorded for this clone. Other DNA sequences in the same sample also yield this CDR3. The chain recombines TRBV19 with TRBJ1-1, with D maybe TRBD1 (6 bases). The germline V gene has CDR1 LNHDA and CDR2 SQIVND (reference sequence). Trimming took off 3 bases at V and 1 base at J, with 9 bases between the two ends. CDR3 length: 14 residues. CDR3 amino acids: CASSITGKNTEAFF. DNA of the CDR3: TGTGCCAGTAGTATCACAGGGAAGAACACTGAAGCTTTCTTT.

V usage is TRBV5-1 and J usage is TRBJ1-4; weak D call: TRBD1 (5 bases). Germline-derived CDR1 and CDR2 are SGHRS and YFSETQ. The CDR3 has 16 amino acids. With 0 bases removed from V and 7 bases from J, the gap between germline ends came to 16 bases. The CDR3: CASSLGIDREGEKLFF. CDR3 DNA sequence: TGCGCCAGCAGCTTGGGAATCGACAGAGAGGGTGAAAAACTGTTTTTT.

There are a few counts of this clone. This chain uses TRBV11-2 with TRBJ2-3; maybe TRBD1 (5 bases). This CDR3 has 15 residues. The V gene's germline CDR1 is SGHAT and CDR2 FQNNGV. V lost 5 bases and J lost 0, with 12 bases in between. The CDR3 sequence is CASSKMGLSTDTQYF. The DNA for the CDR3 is TGTGCCAGCAGCAAAATGGGGCTTAGCACAGATACGCAGTATTTT.

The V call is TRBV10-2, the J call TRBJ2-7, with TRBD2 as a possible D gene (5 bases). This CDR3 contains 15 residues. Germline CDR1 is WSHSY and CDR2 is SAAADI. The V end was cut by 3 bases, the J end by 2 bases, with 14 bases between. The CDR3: CASSDGELRTYEQYF. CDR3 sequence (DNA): TGCGCCAGCAGTGACGGGGAACTGAGGACCTACGAGCAGTACTTC.

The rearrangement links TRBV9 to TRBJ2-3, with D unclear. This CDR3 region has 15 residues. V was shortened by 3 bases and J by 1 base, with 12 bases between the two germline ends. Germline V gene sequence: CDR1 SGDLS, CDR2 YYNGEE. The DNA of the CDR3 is TGTGCCAGCAGCGGTGGCGCAGGTGGCACAGATACGCAGTATTTT. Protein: CASSGGAGGTDTQYF. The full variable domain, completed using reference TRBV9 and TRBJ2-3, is DSGVTQTPKHLITATGQRVTLRCSPRSGDLSVYWYQQSLDQGLQFLIQYYNGEERAKGNILERFSAQQFPDLHSELNLSSLELGDSALYFCASSGGAGGTDTQYFGPGTRLTVL.

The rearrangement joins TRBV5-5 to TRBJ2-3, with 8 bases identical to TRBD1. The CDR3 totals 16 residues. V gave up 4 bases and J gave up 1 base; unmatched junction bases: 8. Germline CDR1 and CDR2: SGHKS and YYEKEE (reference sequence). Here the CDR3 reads CASSPAGTGGTDTQYF. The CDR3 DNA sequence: TGTGCCAGCAGCCCGGCCGGGACAGGCGGCACAGATACGCAGTATTTT.

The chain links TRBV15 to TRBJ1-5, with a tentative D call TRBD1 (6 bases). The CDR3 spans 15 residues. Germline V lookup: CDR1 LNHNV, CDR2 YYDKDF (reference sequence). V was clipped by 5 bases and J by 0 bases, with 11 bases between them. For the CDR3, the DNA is TGTGCCACCAGCGGAGGGGGGACTAGCAATCAGCCCCAGCATTTT. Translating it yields CATSGGGTSNQPQHF.

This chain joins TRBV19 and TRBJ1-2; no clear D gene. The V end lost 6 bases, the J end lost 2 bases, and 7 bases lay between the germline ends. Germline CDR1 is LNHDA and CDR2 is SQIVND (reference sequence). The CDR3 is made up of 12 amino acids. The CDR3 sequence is CASRVSNYGYTF. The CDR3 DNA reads TGTGCCAGTAGAGTCTCAAACTATGGCTACACCTTC.

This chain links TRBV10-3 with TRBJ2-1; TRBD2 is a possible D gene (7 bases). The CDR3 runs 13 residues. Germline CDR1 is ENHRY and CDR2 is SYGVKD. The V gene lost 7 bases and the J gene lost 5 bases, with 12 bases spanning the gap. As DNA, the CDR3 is TGTGCCATCACAAGGGGGAGGGACAATGAGCAGTTCTTC. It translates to CAITRGRDNEQFF.

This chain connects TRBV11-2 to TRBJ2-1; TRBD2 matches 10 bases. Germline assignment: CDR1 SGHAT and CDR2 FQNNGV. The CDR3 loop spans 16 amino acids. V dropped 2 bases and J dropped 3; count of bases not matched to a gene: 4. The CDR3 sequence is CASSLYLAGDYNEQFF. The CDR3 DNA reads TGTGCCAGCAGCTTATATCTAGCGGGGGACTACAATGAGCAGTTCTTC.

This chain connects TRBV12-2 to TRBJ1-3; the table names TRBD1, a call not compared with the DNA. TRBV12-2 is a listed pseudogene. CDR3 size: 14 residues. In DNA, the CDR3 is TGTGCAAGTCCCCTACAGGGTTCTGGAAACACCATATATTTT. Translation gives CASPLQGSGNTIYF.

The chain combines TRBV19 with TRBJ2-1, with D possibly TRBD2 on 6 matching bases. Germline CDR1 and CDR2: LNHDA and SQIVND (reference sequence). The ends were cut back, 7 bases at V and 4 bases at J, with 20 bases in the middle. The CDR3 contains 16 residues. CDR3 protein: CASMPLGTGLYNEQFF. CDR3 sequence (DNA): TGTGCCAGTATGCCCCTTGGGACGGGACTGTACAATGAGCAGTTCTTC.

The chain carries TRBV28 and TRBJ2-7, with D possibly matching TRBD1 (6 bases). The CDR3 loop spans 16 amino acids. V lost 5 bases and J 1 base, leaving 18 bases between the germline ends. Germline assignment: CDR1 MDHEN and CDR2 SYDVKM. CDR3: CASSPTGRTASYEQYF. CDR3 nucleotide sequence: TGTGCCAGCAGTCCCACGGGTCGGACAGCTTCCTACGAGCAGTACTTC. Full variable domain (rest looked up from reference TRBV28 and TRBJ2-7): DVKVTQSSRYLVKRTGEKVFLECVQDMDHENMFWYRQDPGLGLRLIYFSYDVKMKEKGDIPEGYSVSREKKERFSLILESASTNQTSMYLCASSPTGRTASYEQYFGPGTRLTVT.

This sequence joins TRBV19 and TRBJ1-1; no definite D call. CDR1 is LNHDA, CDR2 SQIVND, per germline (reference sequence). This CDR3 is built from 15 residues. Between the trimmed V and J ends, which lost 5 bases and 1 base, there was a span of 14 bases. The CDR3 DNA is TGTGCCAGTAGTCCTTGGGAGATGGAGAACACTGAAGCTTTCTTT. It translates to CASSPWEMENTEAFF.

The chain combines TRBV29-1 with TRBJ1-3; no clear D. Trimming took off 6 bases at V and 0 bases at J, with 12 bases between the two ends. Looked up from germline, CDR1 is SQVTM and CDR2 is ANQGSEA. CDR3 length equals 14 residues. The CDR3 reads CSVGQSSSGNTIYF. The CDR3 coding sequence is TGCAGCGTCGGGCAGTCTTCCTCTGGAAACACCATATATTTT.